One and the same sample provided the 26 T cell receptor beta chains below, sequenced in a study of blood T cells in healthy people across ages. For the second PCR, which ran for about 6 to 11 cycles, a sample-barcoded 5' primer and a J-beta primer mix were used. TCRdb re-called the 5' RACE reads with MiXCR, one entry per CDR3 protein. The data contain approximately 1,700,000 distinct CDR3 sequences, 30% to 40% of them singletons. Input material: blood. Every receptor here comes from a human donor in good health.

The rearrangement links TRBV20-1 to TRBJ2-3, with D possibly matching TRBD1 (6 bases). Germline V gene sequence: CDR1 DFQATT, CDR2 SNEGSKA (reference sequence). The V end lost 0 bases, the J end lost 5 bases, and 12 bases lay between the germline ends. CDR3 size: 14 residues. The CDR3 nucleotides are TGCAGTGCTAGAGAACAGGGTCGGAGAGATACGCAGTATTTT. As protein: CSAREQGRRDTQYF.

This rearrangement joins TRBV27 to TRBJ2-3; TRBD1 agrees at 8 bases. CDR1 and CDR2 (germline): MNHEY, SMNVEV (reference sequence). Losses at the gene ends were 5 bases for V and 0 bases for J; bases not matched to a gene: 7. The CDR3 is 16 residues long. The CDR3 loop is CASSTYRGTSTDTQYF. In DNA, the CDR3 is TGTGCCAGCAGTACCTACAGGGGGACGAGCACAGATACGCAGTATTTT.

This chain joins TRBV20-1 and TRBJ1-2; no reliable D call. The CDR3 runs to 12 residues. The germline gives CDR1 DFQATT, CDR2 SNEGSKA (reference sequence). Trimming took 0 bases from V and 4 from J, leaving 6 bases between them. CDR3 DNA sequence: TGCAGTGCTAGAGAACGATCCTATGGCTACACCTTC. Protein product: CSARERSYGYTF.

This clonotype showed up just a few times. The chain employs TRBV20-1 and TRBJ2-5; D is undetermined. This CDR3 is 12 amino acids long. Deletions cut 1 base from V and 3 bases from J, with 6 bases between. CDR1 and CDR2 from the germline V gene are DFQATT and SNEGSKA (reference sequence). The chain's CDR3 is CSARAYEETQYF. The CDR3, as DNA: TGCAGTGCTAGAGCTTATGAAGAGACCCAGTACTTC.

The V call is TRBV11-2, the J call TRBJ2-3; tentative D call: TRBD2 (6 bases). The V end was cut by 1 base, the J end by 3 bases, with 11 bases between. Germline CDR1 is SGHAT and CDR2 is FQNNGV. This CDR3 is 15 amino acids long. CDR3 nucleotide sequence: TGTGCCAGCAGCTTAGTCGGGAGCCAGACAGATACGCAGTATTTT. It is translated as CASSLVGSQTDTQYF. The whole variable domain, remainder taken from reference TRBV11-2 and TRBJ2-3, is EAGVAQSPRYKIIEKRQSVAFWCNPISGHATLYWYQQILGQGPKLLIQFQNNGVVDDSQLPKDRFSAERLKGVDSTLKIQPAKLEDSAVYLCASSLVGSQTDTQYFGPGTRLTVL.

The rearrangement joins TRBV7-9 to TRBJ2-1; D unclear. V was shortened by 4 bases and J by 7 bases, with 8 bases between the two germline ends. CDR1 and CDR2 from the germline V gene are SEHNR and FQNEAQ (reference sequence). The CDR3 is made up of 12 amino acids. CDR3 sequence reads: CASSSAVNEQFF. DNA of the CDR3: TGTGCCAGCAGCTCAGCAGTTAATGAGCAGTTCTTC.

The CDR3 here is CASSQVQGDTEAFF. The CDR3 DNA reads as TGCGCCAGCAGCCAAGTGCAGGGGGACACTGAAGCTTTCTTT. V usage is TRBV4-1 and J usage is TRBJ1-1; 7 nucleotides match TRBD1. The length of the CDR3 is 14 residues. Germline trimming cut 1 base from V and 3 bases from J; bases unmatched to any gene: 2. Germline V gene data show CDR1 as MGHRA and CDR2 as YSYEKL.

This chain connects TRBV5-1 to TRBJ2-3; 7 nucleotides match TRBD2. J lost 6 bases, V lost 1 base, and 14 bases had no gene match. The CDR3 has 17 residues. Germline loops: CDR1 SGHRS, CDR2 YFSETQ. The CDR3 spells CASSLRGLGTTQDTQYF. CDR3 nucleotide sequence: TGCGCCAGCAGCTTGAGAGGATTGGGGACTACCCAGGATACGCAGTATTTT.

This chain joins TRBV5-1 and TRBJ1-4, with unresolved D. Deletions cut 1 base from V and 3 bases from J, with 7 bases between. The CDR3 runs 14 residues. Germline lookup yields CDR1 SGHRS and CDR2 YFSETQ. Here the CDR3 reads CASSLQSANEKLFF. The CDR3 nucleotides read TGCGCCAGCAGCTTGCAGAGTGCTAATGAAAAACTGTTTTTT.

The sample holds one count of this clonotype. The rearrangement uses TRBV5-5 and TRBJ1-5, with 7 bases identical to TRBD1. CDR1 and CDR2 (germline): SGHKS, YYEKEE (reference sequence). CDR3 size: 18 residues. V trimming: 3 bases; J trimming: 0 bases; junction bases outside the gene matches: 12. CDR3 DNA sequence: TGTGCCAGCAGCTATCGAGTGACAGGGTCCCTTAGCAATCAGCCCCAGCATTTT. This encodes CASSYRVTGSLSNQPQHF.

This clonotype was found many times. V gene TRBV29-1 combines with J gene TRBJ2-7; the D gene is possibly TRBD1 (6 bases). The germline gives CDR1 SQVTM, CDR2 ANQGSEA. V lost 2 bases to trimming and J lost 2 bases, with 13 bases between them. This CDR3 contains 14 residues. The CDR3 region is CSVERRGATYEQYF. The CDR3 coding sequence is TGCAGCGTTGAACGCAGGGGCGCTACCTACGAGCAGTACTTC.

As DNA, the CDR3 is TGTGCCACCAGCAAGCAACTCCCCGTATTCGAGCAGTACTTC. This gives the protein CATSKQLPVFEQYF. This rearrangement joins TRBV15 to TRBJ2-7, with unresolved D. The CDR3 consists of 14 residues. V shed 4 bases and J shed 6 bases, with 16 bases lying between them. The V gene's germline CDR1 is LNHNV and CDR2 YYDKDF (reference sequence).

V usage is TRBV7-3 and J usage is TRBJ2-1, with unresolved D. The V and J ends lost 5 bases and 8 bases respectively, with 19 bases between them. The length of the CDR3 is 15 residues. Germline CDR1 SGHTA, CDR2 FQGTGA. CDR3 protein: CASSKGTLGFDEQFF. CDR3 nucleotides: TGTGCCAGCAGCAAAGGCACCCTCGGCTTCGATGAGCAGTTCTTC.

The chain is built from TRBV27 and TRBJ1-5; no clear D. Trimming pared 3 bases from V and 7 bases from J, leaving 10 bases between. The CDR3 length is 13 residues. Germline CDR1 reads MNHEY; CDR2 reads SMNVEV (reference sequence). This CDR3 is CASSFVSLQPQHF. In nucleotides, the CDR3 is TGTGCCAGCAGTTTTGTCTCCCTACAGCCCCAGCATTTT.

This clonotype has just a few counts. The chain recombines TRBV4-3 with TRBJ2-3; D is unresolved. The length of the CDR3 is 16 residues. Germline-derived CDR1 and CDR2 are LGHNA and YSLEER. V was clipped by 1 base and J by 2 bases, with 13 bases between them. The CDR3 protein is CASSQAGTHNTDTQYF. The DNA for the CDR3 is TGCGCCAGCAGCCAAGCAGGCACCCATAACACAGATACGCAGTATTTT.

The chain uses TRBV2 and TRBJ2-1, with TRBD1 matching over 9 bases. Germline V lookup: CDR1 SNHLY, CDR2 FYNNEI. J was trimmed by 8 bases and V by 3 bases; bases with no gene match: 11. The CDR3 length is 16 residues. The DNA for the CDR3 is TGTGCCAGCAGTGACCACAGGGGGCGGGTAATGGATGAGCAGTTCTTC. As protein: CASSDHRGRVMDEQFF.

The chain carries TRBV7-8 and TRBJ2-3; 9 bases are a match to TRBD2. The CDR3 is 14 residues long. V lost 7 bases, J lost 11 bases, and 13 bases stayed unmatched. Germline V CDR1 and CDR2: SGHVS, FQNEAQ. DNA for the CDR3: TGTGCCAGCACCTCGACTAGCGGCCGCCTAATGCAGTATTTT. It specifies CASTSTSGRLMQYF.

Only a few counts were recorded for this clonotype. V usage is TRBV29-1 and J usage is TRBJ2-7; no clear D gene. Germline CDR1 is SQVTM and CDR2 is ANQGSEA. The CDR3 sequence is 11 residues long. V lost 4 bases to trimming and J lost 3 bases, with 7 bases between them. CDR3 sequence reads: CSVGHYYEQYF. CDR3 DNA sequence: TGCAGCGTTGGACACTACTACGAGCAGTACTTC.

The chain combines TRBV5-1 with TRBJ2-5, with 12 bases fitting TRBD2. V was clipped by 6 bases and J by 4 bases; unmatched bases: 7. The CDR3 covers 15 residues. CDR1 is SGHRS, CDR2 YFSETQ, per germline. The CDR3 loop reads CASNPLAGGLETQYF. CDR3 nucleotide sequence: TGCGCCAGCAACCCACTAGCGGGGGGTTTAGAGACCCAGTACTTC.

V is TRBV27 and J is TRBJ1-2, with a possible D match to TRBD1 (5 bases). Germline V CDR1 and CDR2: MNHEY, SMNVEV (reference sequence). The V end lost 2 bases, the J end lost 4 bases, and 11 bases lay between the germline ends. The CDR3 is 14 residues long. The CDR3 DNA reads TGTGCCAGCAGTTTAATCGGGACGGCCTATGGCTACACCTTC. The encoded protein is CASSLIGTAYGYTF.

The chain combines TRBV9 with TRBJ1-1; TRBD1 agrees at 7 bases. CDR1 is SGDLS and CDR2 is YYNGEE in the germline V gene. With 4 bases clipped from V and 10 bases from J, the junction kept 7 bases outside the gene matches. The CDR3 extends over 12 amino acids. The chain's CDR3 is CASSTRQGAAFF. Written as DNA, the CDR3 is TGTGCCAGCAGCACTCGACAGGGAGCAGCTTTCTTT.

This chain uses TRBV28 with TRBJ2-7; D possibly matches TRBD1 or TRBD2 (7 bases each). Trimming stripped 5 bases from V and 3 bases from J, with 23 bases between. The V gene's germline CDR1 is MDHEN and CDR2 SYDVKM. The CDR3 covers 17 residues. CDR3 amino acids: CASSIDRVWSSGYEQYF. CDR3 nucleotide sequence: TGTGCCAGCAGTATCGACAGGGTGTGGTCTAGCGGCTACGAGCAGTACTTC.

This clonotype occurred a few times. The V and J genes are TRBV20-1 and TRBJ2-7; 8 bases map to TRBD1. The CDR3 length is 13 residues. Germline CDR1 is DFQATT and CDR2 is SNEGSKA (reference sequence). The V gene end was trimmed by 7 bases and the J gene end by 2 bases; junction bases not matched to a gene: 7. CDR3 protein: CSGAGTGPYEQYF. In DNA, the CDR3 is TGCAGTGGGGCCGGGACAGGACCCTACGAGCAGTACTTC.

The chain has TRBV3-1 and TRBJ2-5, with no clear D. The CDR3 runs 13 residues. Germline-derived CDR1 and CDR2 are LGHDT and YNNKEL (reference sequence). V lost 4 bases, J lost 3 bases, and 9 bases lay in between. CDR3 nucleotide sequence: TGTGCCAGCAGCCCCCTTTTGAAAGAGACCCAGTACTTC. It codes for CASSPLLKETQYF.

This rearrangement joins TRBV20-1 to TRBJ1-5, with D possibly matching TRBD1 (6 bases). Trimming left V 6 bases short and J 3 bases short, with 9 bases between. CDR1 DFQATT and CDR2 SNEGSKA come from the germline V gene (reference sequence). The CDR3 is 12 residues long. CDR3: CSATGTNQPQHF. The CDR3 coding sequence is TGCAGTGCAACAGGGACCAATCAGCCCCAGCATTTT.

The chain employs TRBV30 and TRBJ1-3; tentatively, D is TRBD1 (6 bases). From germline, CDR1 is GTSNPN and CDR2 SVGIG (reference sequence). With 4 bases removed from V and 0 bases from J, the gap between germline ends came to 13 bases. This CDR3 is 15 amino acids long. The CDR3 loop reads CAWNGGFGSGNTIYF. CDR3 DNA sequence: TGTGCCTGGAACGGGGGCTTCGGCTCTGGAAACACCATATATTTT. Variable domain in full (rest from reference TRBV30 and TRBJ1-3): SQTIHQWPATLVQPVGSPLSLECTVEGTSNPNLYWYRQAAGRGLQLLFYSVGIGQISSEVPQNLSASRPQDRQFILSSKKLLLSDSGFYLCAWNGGFGSGNTIYFGEGSWLTVV.